This T cell receptor beta chain derives from a study of cytotoxic CD8 clonotypes in ibrutinib-treated CLL. The table came from immunoSEQ multiplex PCR; TCRdb's copy has only in-frame clones and leaves some out. The sample yields 300,000 or so clones, 67% seen once. Whole-study results and caveats: Clonality went up at the time of ibrutinib response, stayed stable in sustained remission, and later dropped back toward its baseline level at progression.

The CDR3 extends over 15 amino acids. J gave up 7 bases and V 0 bases, and 2 bases lay outside the gene matches. Looked up from germline, CDR1 is MGHRA and CDR2 is YSYEKL. The sample holds a few counts of this clone. Its antigen is still unknown. The chain uses TRBV4-1 and TRBJ1-6, with 8 nucleotides matching TRBD1. The receptor's source is a human donor with chronic lymphocytic leukemia. Sequenced here: PBMCs, sampled after 36 months of ibrutinib treatment. DNA of the CDR3: TGCGCCAGCAGCCAAGAGAGGACAGGGAATTCACCCCTCCACTTT. Amino acid sequence: CASSQERTGNSPLHF.